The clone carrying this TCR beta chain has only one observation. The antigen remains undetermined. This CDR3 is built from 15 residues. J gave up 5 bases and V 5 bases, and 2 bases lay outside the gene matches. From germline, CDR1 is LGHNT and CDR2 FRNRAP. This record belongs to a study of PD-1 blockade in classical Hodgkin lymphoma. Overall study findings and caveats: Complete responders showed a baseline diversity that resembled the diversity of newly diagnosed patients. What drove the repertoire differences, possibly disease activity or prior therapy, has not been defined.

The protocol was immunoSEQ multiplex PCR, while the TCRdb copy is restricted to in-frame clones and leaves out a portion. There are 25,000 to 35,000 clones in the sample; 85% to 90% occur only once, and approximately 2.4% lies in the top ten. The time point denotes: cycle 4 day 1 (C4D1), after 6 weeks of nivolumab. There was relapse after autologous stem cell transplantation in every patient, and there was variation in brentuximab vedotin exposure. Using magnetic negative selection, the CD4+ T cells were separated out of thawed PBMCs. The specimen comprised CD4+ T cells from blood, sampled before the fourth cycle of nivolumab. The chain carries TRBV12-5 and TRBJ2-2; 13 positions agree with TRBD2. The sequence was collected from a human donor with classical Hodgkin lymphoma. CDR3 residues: CASGPGLAGTGELFF. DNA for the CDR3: TGTGCTAGTGGTCCGGGACTAGCGGGGACCGGGGAGCTGTTTTTT.